The 25 T cell receptor beta chains below all came from one sample that was sequenced in a study of blood T cell repertoires in COVID-19. The method was immunoSEQ multiplex PCR; TCRdb's version includes in-frame clones alone and lacks a portion of them. The profile shows roughly 150,000 clones, about 80% of them singletons. The sequenced sample consisted of PBMCs or T cells enriched from blood (not recorded which). The receptors derive from a woman aged 55-70 years who had recovered from COVID-19.

This chain connects TRBV25-1 to TRBJ1-1; maybe TRBD1 (5 bases). Trimming left V 6 bases short and J 1 base short, with 12 bases between. CDR3 length: 14 amino acids. CDR1 is MGHDK and CDR2 is SYGVNS in the germline V gene. This chain's CDR3 is CASSSRGRNTEAFF. Here the CDR3 DNA reads TGTGCCAGCAGCTCCCGGGGGAGGAACACTGAAGCTTTCTTT.

This chain connects TRBV10-1 to TRBJ1-2; D call uncertain. V lost 2 bases to trimming and J lost 4 bases, with 17 bases between them. This CDR3 comprises 16 residues. The germline V gene has CDR1 WNHNN and CDR2 SYGVQD (reference sequence). CDR3 protein: CASSERECLVLYGYTF. CDR3 nucleotide sequence: TGCGCCAGCAGTGAGCGGGAGTGTCTCGTCCTCTATGGCTACACCTTC.

This rearrangement joins TRBV18 to TRBJ1-4; possible D gene TRBD1, 6 bases. This CDR3 is 16 amino acids long. The V gene's germline CDR1 is KGHSH and CDR2 LQKENI. V was trimmed by 4 bases and J by 4 bases, leaving 16 bases between them. The DNA of the CDR3 is TGTGCCAGCTCACTACAGGGAGGGGCACTTAATGAAAAACTGTTTTTT. This gives the protein CASSLQGGALNEKLFF.

The V call is TRBV7-8, the J call TRBJ2-2; 10 bases line up with TRBD1. The J segment lost 7 bases and the V segment lost 1 base, leaving 3 bases of the junction unmatched. Per the germline V gene, CDR1 is SGHVS and CDR2 is FQNEAQ. The CDR3 totals 15 residues. The chain's CDR3 is CASSLGTGGDGELFF. The CDR3 DNA reads as TGTGCCAGCAGCTTAGGGACAGGGGGTGACGGGGAGCTGTTTTTT.

This clone was detected a few times. This chain uses TRBV29-1 with TRBJ2-3; TRBD2 matches at 8 bases. CDR3 length: 13 residues. Per the germline V gene, CDR1 is SQVTM and CDR2 is ANQGSEA. The ends lost 4 bases at V and 6 bases at J; junction bases unmatched: 6. In DNA form, the CDR3 reads TGCAGCGTTGGTAGAGCGGGGGTGGATACGCAGTATTTT. The encoded protein is CSVGRAGVDTQYF.

The chain employs TRBV28 and TRBJ2-7; D ambiguous. The germline V and J ends were trimmed by 6 bases and 0 bases, with 9 bases remaining between them. The CDR3 sequence is 13 residues long. In germline, CDR1 is MDHEN, CDR2 SYDVKM. The CDR3 here is CASRLGPSYEQYF. The CDR3 nucleotides are TGTGCCAGCAGATTAGGGCCCTCCTACGAGCAGTACTTC.

V is TRBV5-4 and J is TRBJ2-1; D might be TRBD1 (6 bases). The V end was cut by 4 bases, the J end by 4 bases, with 15 bases between. Germline CDR1 reads SGHNT; CDR2 reads YYREEE (reference sequence). The CDR3 covers 15 residues. The CDR3 nucleotides read TGTGCCAGCAGCCCAAAGGACAGATCTTACAATGAGCAGTTCTTC. This sequence encodes CASSPKDRSYNEQFF.

This chain connects TRBV24-1 to TRBJ2-2; 7 positions agree with TRBD1. Germline V gene lookup returns CDR1 KGHDR and CDR2 SFDVKD. This CDR3 is built from 17 residues. V lost 4 bases and J lost 4; bases outside the gene matches: 11. CDR3 region: CATSDLSATGSTGELFF. CDR3 bases: TGTGCCACCAGTGACCTTAGTGCGACAGGGAGCACCGGGGAGCTGTTTTTT.

This clone was picked up a small number of times. The chain uses TRBV5-1 and TRBJ1-3; D remains ambiguous. The CDR3 spans 14 residues. Germline lookup yields CDR1 SGHRS and CDR2 YFSETQ. The V and J ends lost 7 bases and 1 base respectively, with 12 bases between them. CDR3 region: CASSSGASGNTIYF. CDR3 nucleotide sequence: TGCGCCAGCTCTTCCGGTGCATCTGGAAACACCATATATTTT.

The rearrangement links TRBV6-1 to TRBJ2-5; D possibly corresponds to TRBD1 (7 bases). The CDR3 totals 16 residues. The germline gives CDR1 MNHNS, CDR2 SASEGT. The V and J ends lost 3 bases and 5 bases respectively, with 19 bases between them. The chain's CDR3 is CASSEIDREVPETQYF. The DNA for the CDR3 is TGTGCCAGCAGTGAGATAGACAGGGAGGTCCCCGAGACCCAGTACTTC.

This chain connects TRBV4-1 to TRBJ2-3, with 7 bases matching TRBD1. Per germline, CDR1 MGHRA and CDR2 YSYEKL. V trimming: 1 base; J trimming: 5 bases; junction bases outside the gene matches: 3. This CDR3 contains 14 residues. CDR3 residues: CASSQGQGKDTQYF. In DNA form, the CDR3 reads TGCGCCAGCAGCCAAGGACAGGGAAAAGATACGCAGTATTTT.

This rearrangement joins TRBV6-1 to TRBJ2-7, with D perhaps matching TRBD1 (6 bases). V dropped 3 bases and J dropped 6 bases, with 15 bases sitting between them. The CDR3 runs to 14 residues. Per germline, CDR1 MNHNS and CDR2 SASEGT. The CDR3 bases are TGTGCCAGCAGTGAGGGGGCAGGGGTTGTCGAGCAGTACTTC. This encodes CASSEGAGVVEQYF.

The V call is TRBV20-1, the J call TRBJ2-1, with TRBD2 identical over 11 bases. The CDR3 is made up of 14 amino acids. V lost 3 bases to trimming and J lost 5 bases; unmatched junction nucleotides: 3. From germline, CDR1 is DFQATT and CDR2 SNEGSKA (reference sequence). The CDR3, as DNA: TGCAGTGCTAGTTCGACTAGCGGGGACAATGAGCAGTTCTTC. The encoded protein is CSASSTSGDNEQFF.

This chain uses TRBV29-1 with TRBJ2-7, with 10 bases lining up with TRBD1. The CDR3 is 12 amino acids. Germline CDR1 reads SQVTM; CDR2 reads ANQGSEA. The V gene end was trimmed by 5 bases and the J gene end by 6 bases; junction bases not matched to a gene: 4. CDR3 sequence reads: CSVKGQGIEQYF. The DNA of the CDR3 is TGCAGCGTTAAGGGACAGGGGATCGAGCAGTACTTC.

The rearrangement uses TRBV7-9 and TRBJ1-2; a weak D match, TRBD1 (5 bases). Germline V gives CDR1 SEHNR, CDR2 FQNEAQ (reference sequence). V was cut by 5 bases and J by 2 bases, with 18 bases left in between. The CDR3 length is 16 residues. The CDR3 sequence is CASSPNNRLLNYGYTF. CDR3 in DNA: TGTGCCAGCAGCCCTAACAACAGGCTCCTAAACTATGGCTACACCTTC.

V and J are TRBV19 and TRBJ1-5; D perhaps matches TRBD1 (5 bases). The CDR3 length is 13 residues. Germline-derived CDR1 and CDR2 are LNHDA and SQIVND (reference sequence). The ends were cut back, 5 bases at V and 7 bases at J, with 12 bases in the middle. The CDR3 spells CASSSGHFQPQHF. The CDR3, as DNA: TGTGCCAGTAGTTCTGGACATTTCCAGCCCCAGCATTTT.

The V call is TRBV30, the J call TRBJ2-5; maybe TRBD1 (6 bases). The CDR3 is made up of 15 amino acids. With 5 bases removed from V and 1 base from J, the gap between germline ends came to 17 bases. Germline V gene lookup returns CDR1 GTSNPN and CDR2 SVGIG (reference sequence). CDR3 loop: CAWETSGAPQETQYF. In DNA, the CDR3 is TGTGCCTGGGAGACCTCAGGGGCGCCCCAAGAGACCCAGTACTTC.

This chain joins TRBV5-1 and TRBJ1-1, with 7 bases that match TRBD1. The CDR3 contains 15 residues. Germline CDR1 reads SGHRS; CDR2 reads YFSETQ. V lost 3 bases and J lost 1; bases outside the gene matches: 6. CDR3 DNA sequence: TGCGCCAGCAGCTCCGAGGGGGCTGGGAACACTGAAGCTTTCTTT. It is translated as CASSSEGAGNTEAFF.

This chain links TRBV19 with TRBJ2-3; no definite D call. In germline, CDR1 is LNHDA, CDR2 SQIVND (reference sequence). V lost 1 base and J lost 0, with 8 bases in between. The CDR3 is 15 residues long. The CDR3 DNA sequence: TGTGCCAGTAGTATAGGGCGGCTTAGCACAGATACGCAGTATTTT. Translation gives CASSIGRLSTDTQYF.

The genes are TRBV5-1 and TRBJ2-5; TRBD2 aligns across 7 bases. Germline V gene lookup returns CDR1 SGHRS and CDR2 YFSETQ. CDR3 size: 14 residues. V shed 1 base, J shed 4 bases, and the junction held 4 bases outside the gene matches. This CDR3 is CASSLRGVGETQYF. In DNA, the CDR3 is TGCGCCAGCAGCTTGCGGGGGGTGGGAGAGACCCAGTACTTC.

This chain links TRBV12-3 or TRBV12-4 with TRBJ1-1, with TRBD1 as a possible D gene (5 bases). Trimming stripped 6 bases from V and 1 base from J, with 9 bases between. CDR3 length: 13 residues. CDR3 sequence (DNA): TGTGCCAGCAGGCCTGGACAGAACACTGAAGCTTTCTTT. It is translated as CASRPGQNTEAFF.

This rearrangement joins TRBV6-5 to TRBJ1-2, with D possibly being TRBD1 (5 bases). Germline V gene sequence: CDR1 MNHEY, CDR2 SVGAGI. This CDR3 contains 14 residues. Trimming stripped 2 bases from V and 1 base from J, with 8 bases between. In nucleotides, the CDR3 is TGTGCCAGCAGTTACGGGAGGGGTAACTATGGCTACACCTTC. This gives the protein CASSYGRGNYGYTF.

The V gene is TRBV2, the J gene TRBJ1-5; no clear D. Trimming took off 7 bases at V and 7 bases at J, with 11 bases between the two ends. This CDR3 comprises 12 residues. The germline gives CDR1 SNHLY, CDR2 FYNNEI. Here the CDR3 DNA reads TGTGCCAGCAAGGCGGATCGCCAGCCCCAGCATTTT. Amino acids: CASKADRQPQHF.

This clone has just a few counts. The chain combines TRBV19 with TRBJ2-2; 8 bases line up with TRBD1. V lost 10 bases, J lost 6 bases, and 13 bases stayed unmatched. CDR1 LNHDA and CDR2 SQIVND come from the germline V gene (reference sequence). CDR3 length: 15 residues. For the CDR3, the DNA is TGTGCCACTAAAGGCGGGACAGGCAGGGCCGGGGAGCTGTTTTTT. Amino acid sequence: CATKGGTGRAGELFF.

This chain connects TRBV5-6 to TRBJ2-1; D unclear. Germline CDR1 SGHDT, CDR2 YYEEEE. CDR3 length: 14 residues. With 0 bases removed from V and 8 bases from J, the gap between germline ends came to 12 bases. DNA of the CDR3: TGTGCCAGCAGCTTGGGAGACTTCGTTTATGAGCAGTTCTTC. This sequence encodes CASSLGDFVYEQFF.